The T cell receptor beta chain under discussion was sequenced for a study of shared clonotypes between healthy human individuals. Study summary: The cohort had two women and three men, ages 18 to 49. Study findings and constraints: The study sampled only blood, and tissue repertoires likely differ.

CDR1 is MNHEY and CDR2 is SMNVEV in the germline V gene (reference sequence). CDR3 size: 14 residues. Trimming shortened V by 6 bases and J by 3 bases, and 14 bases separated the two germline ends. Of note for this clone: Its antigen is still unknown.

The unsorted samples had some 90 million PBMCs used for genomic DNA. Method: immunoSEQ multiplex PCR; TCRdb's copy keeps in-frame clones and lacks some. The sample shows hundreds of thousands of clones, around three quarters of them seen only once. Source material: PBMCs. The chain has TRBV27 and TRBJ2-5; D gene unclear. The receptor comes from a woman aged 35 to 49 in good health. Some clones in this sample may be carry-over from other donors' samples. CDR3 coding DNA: TGTGCCAGCAGCTGGAGTTTTACAGAAGAGACCCAGTACTTC. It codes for CASSWSFTEETQYF.